The present T cell receptor (beta chain) was sequenced within a study of Graves' ophthalmopathy and Graves' hyperthyroidism. As for this clonotype: The antigen remains undetermined.

Study-wide points: Clonotypes were expanded in thyroid at above 0.001 frequency, and most also appeared in blood.

TCR beta CDR3 regions were amplified from RNA transcripts. The authors performed first-round RT-PCR with HTBI primers and then a second-round multiplex PCR. MiXCR, applied by TCRdb to the multiplex PCR reads, yields one record per CDR3 protein. The table has some 240,000 distinct CDR3 sequences, about 47% seen once. This CDR3 spans 13 amino acids. The V segment lost 0 bases and the J segment 7 bases; nucleotides outside the gene matches: 0. Germline CDR1 LNHNV, CDR2 YYDKDF (reference sequence). The rearrangement links TRBV15 to TRBJ1-5; TRBD1 matches at 7 bases. Specimen: peripheral blood. This sequence was found in an adult man with Graves' ophthalmopathy. CDR3: CATSRDRGQPQHF. Written as DNA, the CDR3 is TGTGCCACCAGCAGAGACAGGGGGCAGCCCCAGCATTTT.